This TCR beta chain is drawn from a study of blood T cell repertoires in COVID-19. Overall study: Italy, Spain and the United States were the sources of the convalescent and acute COVID-19 samples. From T cells, B-cell-depleted T cells, or PBMCs came the material, which was cDNA or gDNA.

This clone was recorded only once. The CDR3 is made up of 13 amino acids. Germline CDR1 and CDR2: MDHEN and SYDVKM. The V gene end was trimmed by 9 bases and the J gene end by 10 bases; junction bases not matched to a gene: 9. As originally analysed: Nucleated cell number was recorded as an estimate derived from reference gene primer amplification. Profiled with immunoSEQ multiplex PCR; TCRdb holds only in-frame clones, not every one. From that table come the V and J calls and clone size; the DNA was used to work out D and trimming. The table has over 250,000 clones, approximately 88% seen once. Sequencing was carried out using peripheral blood. This TCR derives from a human donor with COVID-19, enrolled during active disease. The donor label of this sample is uncertain. The genes are TRBV28 and TRBJ1-6; TRBD1 agrees at 7 bases. For the CDR3, the DNA is TGTGCCAGTCTCAGGGGGGTTGGGTCACCCCTCCACTTT. Its protein product is CASLRGVGSPLHF.